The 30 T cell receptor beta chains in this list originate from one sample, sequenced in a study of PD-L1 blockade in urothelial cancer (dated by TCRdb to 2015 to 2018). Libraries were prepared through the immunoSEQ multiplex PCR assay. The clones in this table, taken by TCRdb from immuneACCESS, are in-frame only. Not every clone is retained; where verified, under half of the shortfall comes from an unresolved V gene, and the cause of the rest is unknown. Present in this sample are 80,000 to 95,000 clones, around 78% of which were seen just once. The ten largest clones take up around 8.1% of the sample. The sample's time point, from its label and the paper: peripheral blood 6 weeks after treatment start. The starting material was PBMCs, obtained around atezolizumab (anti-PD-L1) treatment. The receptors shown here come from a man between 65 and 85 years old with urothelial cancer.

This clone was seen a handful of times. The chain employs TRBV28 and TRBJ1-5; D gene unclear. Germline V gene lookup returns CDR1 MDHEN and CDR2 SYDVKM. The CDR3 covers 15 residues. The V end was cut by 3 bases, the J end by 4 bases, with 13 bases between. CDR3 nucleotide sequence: TGTGCCAGCAGTTTGCCGCGGCAAGGAAATCAGCCCCAGCATTTT. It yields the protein CASSLPRQGNQPQHF. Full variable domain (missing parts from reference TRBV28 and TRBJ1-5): DVKVTQSSRYLVKRTGEKVFLECVQDMDHENMFWYRQDPGLGLRLIYFSYDVKMKEKGDIPEGYSVSREKKERFSLILESASTNQTSMYLCASSLPRQGNQPQHFGDGTRLSIL.

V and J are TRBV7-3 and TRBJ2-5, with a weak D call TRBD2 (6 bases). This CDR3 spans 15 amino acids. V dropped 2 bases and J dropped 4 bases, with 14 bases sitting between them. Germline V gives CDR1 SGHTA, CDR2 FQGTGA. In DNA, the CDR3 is TGTGCCAGCAGCTTACTGGGGAGGACGGGAGAGACCCAGTACTTC. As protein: CASSLLGRTGETQYF.

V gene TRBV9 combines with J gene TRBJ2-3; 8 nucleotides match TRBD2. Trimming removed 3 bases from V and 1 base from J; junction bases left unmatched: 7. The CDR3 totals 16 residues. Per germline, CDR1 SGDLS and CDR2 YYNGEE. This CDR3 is CASSGSGIKGTDTQYF. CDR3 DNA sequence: TGTGCCAGCAGCGGTAGCGGGATAAAGGGCACAGATACGCAGTATTTT.

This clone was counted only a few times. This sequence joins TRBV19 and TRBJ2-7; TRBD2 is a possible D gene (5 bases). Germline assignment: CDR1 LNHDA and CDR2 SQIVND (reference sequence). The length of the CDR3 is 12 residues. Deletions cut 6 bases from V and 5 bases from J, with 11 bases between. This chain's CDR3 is CASRSLGDEQYF. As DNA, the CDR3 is TGTGCCAGTAGAAGTCTGGGAGACGAGCAGTACTTC. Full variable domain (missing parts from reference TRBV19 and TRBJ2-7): DGGITQSPKYLFRKEGQNVTLSCEQNLNHDAMYWYRQDPGQGLRLIYYSQIVNDFQKGDIAEGYSVSREKKESFPLTVTSAQKNPTAFYLCASRSLGDEQYFGPGTRLTVT.

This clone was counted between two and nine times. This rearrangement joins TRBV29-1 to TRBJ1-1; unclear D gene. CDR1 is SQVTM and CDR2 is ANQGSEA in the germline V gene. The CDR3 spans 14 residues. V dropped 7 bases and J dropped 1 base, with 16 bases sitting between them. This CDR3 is CSAEPPARNTEAFF. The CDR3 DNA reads TGCAGCGCCGAACCCCCAGCGCGGAACACTGAAGCTTTCTTT.

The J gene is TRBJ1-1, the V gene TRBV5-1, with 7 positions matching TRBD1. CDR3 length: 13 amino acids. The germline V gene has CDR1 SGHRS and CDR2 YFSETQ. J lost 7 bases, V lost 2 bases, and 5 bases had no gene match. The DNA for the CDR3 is TGCGCCAGCAGCTTAGGGACAGACCTTGAAGCTTTCTTT. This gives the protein CASSLGTDLEAFF.

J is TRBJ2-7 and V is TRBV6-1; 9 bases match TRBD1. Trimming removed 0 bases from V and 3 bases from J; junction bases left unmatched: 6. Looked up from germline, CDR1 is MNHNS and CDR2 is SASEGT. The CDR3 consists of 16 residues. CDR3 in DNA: TGTGCCAGCAGTGAAGCGGGGGGACAGGGATTCTACGAGCAGTACTTC. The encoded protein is CASSEAGGQGFYEQYF.

CDR3 region: CASSLAASGEDTQYF. The CDR3 coding sequence is TGTGCCAGCAGCTTGGCGGCTAGCGGGGAAGATACGCAGTATTTT. The V call is TRBV5-4, the J call TRBJ2-3, with TRBD2 matching 9 bases. The J segment lost 5 bases and the V segment lost 0 bases, leaving 4 bases of the junction unmatched. CDR3 size: 15 residues. Per the germline V gene, CDR1 is SGHNT and CDR2 is YYREEE (reference sequence).

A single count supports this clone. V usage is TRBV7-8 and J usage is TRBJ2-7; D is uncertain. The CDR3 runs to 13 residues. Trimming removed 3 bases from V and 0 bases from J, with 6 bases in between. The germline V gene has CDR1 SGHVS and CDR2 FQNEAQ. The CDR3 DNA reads TGTGCCAGCAGCTTCGTGAGCTCCTACGAGCAGTACTTC. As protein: CASSFVSSYEQYF.

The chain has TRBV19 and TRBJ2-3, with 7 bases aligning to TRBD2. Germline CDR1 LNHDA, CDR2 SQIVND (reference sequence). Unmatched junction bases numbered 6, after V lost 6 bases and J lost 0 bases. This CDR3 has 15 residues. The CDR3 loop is CASRPGGGSTDTQYF. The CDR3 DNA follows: TGTGCCAGTAGGCCGGGGGGAGGGAGCACAGATACGCAGTATTTT.

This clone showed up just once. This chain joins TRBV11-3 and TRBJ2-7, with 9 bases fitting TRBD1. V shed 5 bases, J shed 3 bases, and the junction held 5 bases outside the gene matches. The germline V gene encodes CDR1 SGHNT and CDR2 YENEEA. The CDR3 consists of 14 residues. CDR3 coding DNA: TGTGCCAGCAGCCCGCCGGGACAGGGCTACGAGCAGTACTTC. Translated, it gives CASSPPGQGYEQYF.

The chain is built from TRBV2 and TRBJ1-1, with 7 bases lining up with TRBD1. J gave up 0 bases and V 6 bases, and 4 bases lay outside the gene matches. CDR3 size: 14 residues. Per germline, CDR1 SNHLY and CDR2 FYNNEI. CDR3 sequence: CASSLGQLNTEAFF. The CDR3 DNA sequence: TGTGCCAGCAGCCTGGGACAGTTGAACACTGAAGCTTTCTTT.

The CDR3 coding sequence is TGTGCCAGCAGCCGGGACAGGGGGGGCACTGAAGCTTTCTTT. Amino acid sequence: CASSRDRGGTEAFF. The chain is built from TRBV7-9 and TRBJ1-1; 11 bases are shared with TRBD1. The germline V gene has CDR1 SEHNR and CDR2 FQNEAQ (reference sequence). This CDR3 has 14 amino acids. The J segment lost 4 bases and the V segment lost 5 bases, leaving 3 bases of the junction unmatched.

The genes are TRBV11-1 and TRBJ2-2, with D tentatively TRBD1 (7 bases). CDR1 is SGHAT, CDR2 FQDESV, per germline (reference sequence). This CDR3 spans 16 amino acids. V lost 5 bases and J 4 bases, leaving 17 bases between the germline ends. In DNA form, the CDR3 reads TGTGCCAGCAGCCTCGGGAGACAGGGTGCCACCGGGGAGCTGTTTTTT. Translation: CASSLGRQGATGELFF.

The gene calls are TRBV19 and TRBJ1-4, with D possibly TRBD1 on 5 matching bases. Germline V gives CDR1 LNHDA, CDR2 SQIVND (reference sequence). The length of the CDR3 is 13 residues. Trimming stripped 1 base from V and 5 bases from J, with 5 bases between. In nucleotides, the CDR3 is TGTGCCAGTAGTATAGGACAGAATGAAAAACTGTTTTTT. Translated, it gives CASSIGQNEKLFF.

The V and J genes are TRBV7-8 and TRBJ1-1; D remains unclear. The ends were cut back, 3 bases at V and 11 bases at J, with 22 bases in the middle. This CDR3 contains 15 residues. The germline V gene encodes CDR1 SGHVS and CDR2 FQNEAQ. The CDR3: CASSFGRPPPKVAFF. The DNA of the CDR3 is TGTGCCAGCAGCTTCGGCAGGCCTCCCCCGAAGGTGGCTTTCTTT.

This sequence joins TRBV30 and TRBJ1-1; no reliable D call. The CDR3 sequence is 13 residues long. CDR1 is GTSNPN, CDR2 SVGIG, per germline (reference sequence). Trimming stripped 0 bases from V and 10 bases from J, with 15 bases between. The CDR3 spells CAWSVVRGYGAFF. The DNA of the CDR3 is TGTGCCTGGAGTGTTGTACGGGGTTATGGAGCTTTCTTT.

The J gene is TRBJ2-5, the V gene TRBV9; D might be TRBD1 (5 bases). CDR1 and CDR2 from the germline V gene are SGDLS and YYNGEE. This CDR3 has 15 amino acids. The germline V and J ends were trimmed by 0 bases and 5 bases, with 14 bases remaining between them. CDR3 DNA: TGTGCCAGCAGCGTAGGGCCAGGGCTTATGGAGACCCAGTACTTC. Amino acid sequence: CASSVGPGLMETQYF.

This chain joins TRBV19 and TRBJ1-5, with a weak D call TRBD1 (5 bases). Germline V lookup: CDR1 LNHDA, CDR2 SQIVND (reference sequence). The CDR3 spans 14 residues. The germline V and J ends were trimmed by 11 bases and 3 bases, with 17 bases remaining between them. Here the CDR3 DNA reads TGTGCCGTCTCGGACACACACCCCAATCAGCCCCAGCATTTT. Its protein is CAVSDTHPNQPQHF.

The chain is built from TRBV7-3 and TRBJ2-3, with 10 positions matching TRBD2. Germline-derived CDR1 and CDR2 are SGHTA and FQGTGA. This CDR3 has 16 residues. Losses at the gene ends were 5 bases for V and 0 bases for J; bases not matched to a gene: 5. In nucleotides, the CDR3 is TGTGCCAGCAGCCTGACTAGCGGGCGGAGCACAGATACGCAGTATTTT. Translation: CASSLTSGRSTDTQYF.

CDR3 protein: CASSNRQGFRGYTF. The CDR3 region has the DNA TGTGCCAGCAGCAACAGACAGGGGTTCCGTGGCTACACCTTC. J is TRBJ1-2 and V is TRBV5-6, with 8 bases that match TRBD1. Germline assignment: CDR1 SGHDT and CDR2 YYEEEE. This CDR3 contains 14 residues. Trimming removed 4 bases from V and 7 bases from J; junction bases left unmatched: 9.

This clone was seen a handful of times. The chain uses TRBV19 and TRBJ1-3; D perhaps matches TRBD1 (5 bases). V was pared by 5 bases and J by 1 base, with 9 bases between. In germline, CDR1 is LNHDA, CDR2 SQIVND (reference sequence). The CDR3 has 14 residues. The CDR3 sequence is CASSPWTSGNTIYF. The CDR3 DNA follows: TGTGCCAGTAGTCCCTGGACATCTGGAAACACCATATATTTT.

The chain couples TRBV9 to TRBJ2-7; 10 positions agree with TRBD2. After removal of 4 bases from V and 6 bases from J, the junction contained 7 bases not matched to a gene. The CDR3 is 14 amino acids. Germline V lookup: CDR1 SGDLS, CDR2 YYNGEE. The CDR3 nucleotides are TGTGCCAGCAGCACCGTAGCGGGAGGCGCCGAGCAGTACTTC. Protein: CASSTVAGGAEQYF.

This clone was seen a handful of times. CDR3 in amino acids: CASSPLSGQGNQPQHF. The CDR3 region has the DNA TGTGCCAGCAGCCCCCTTTCGGGACAGGGCAATCAGCCCCAGCATTTT. The chain links TRBV5-5 to TRBJ1-5; the match to TRBD1 covers 8 bases. This CDR3 contains 16 residues. Germline V gene lookup returns CDR1 SGHKS and CDR2 YYEKEE (reference sequence). With V trimmed by 4 bases and J by 2 bases, 8 bases remained unmatched.

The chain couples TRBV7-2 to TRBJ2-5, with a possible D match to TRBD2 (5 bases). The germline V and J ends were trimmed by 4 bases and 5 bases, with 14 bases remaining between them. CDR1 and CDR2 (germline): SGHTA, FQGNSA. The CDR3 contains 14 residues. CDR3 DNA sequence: TGTGCCAGCAGCTCCGGAGGACTCTCGGAGACCCAGTACTTC. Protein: CASSSGGLSETQYF.

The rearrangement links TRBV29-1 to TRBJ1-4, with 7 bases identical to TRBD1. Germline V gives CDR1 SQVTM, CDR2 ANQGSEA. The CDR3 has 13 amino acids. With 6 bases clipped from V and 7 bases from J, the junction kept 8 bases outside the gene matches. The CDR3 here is CSVESGGREKLFF. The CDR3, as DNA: TGCAGCGTGGAGTCAGGGGGGCGTGAAAAACTGTTTTTT.

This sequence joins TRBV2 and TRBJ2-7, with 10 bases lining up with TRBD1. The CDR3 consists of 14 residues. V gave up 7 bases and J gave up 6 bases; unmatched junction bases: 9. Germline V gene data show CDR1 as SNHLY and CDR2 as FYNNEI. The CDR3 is CASIPGQGYPEQYF. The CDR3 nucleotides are TGTGCCAGCATCCCGGGACAGGGGTATCCCGAGCAGTACTTC.

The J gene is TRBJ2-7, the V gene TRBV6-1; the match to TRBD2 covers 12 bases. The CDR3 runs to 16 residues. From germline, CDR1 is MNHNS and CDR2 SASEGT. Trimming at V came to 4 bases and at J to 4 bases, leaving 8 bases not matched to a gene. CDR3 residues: CASSAGLAGLPYEQYF. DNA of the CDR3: TGTGCCAGCAGTGCCGGACTAGCGGGGCTTCCTTACGAGCAGTACTTC.

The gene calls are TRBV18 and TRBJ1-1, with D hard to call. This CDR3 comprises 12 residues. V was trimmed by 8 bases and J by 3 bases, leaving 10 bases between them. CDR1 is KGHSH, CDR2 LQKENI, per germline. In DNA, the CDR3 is TGTGCCAGCAACACCCGGGACACTGAAGCTTTCTTT. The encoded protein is CASNTRDTEAFF.

The CDR3 DNA reads TGCAGCGTTTCTCTAGCGATCTCATACGAGCAGTACTTC. Its protein product is CSVSLAISYEQYF. The chain combines TRBV29-1 with TRBJ2-7; perhaps TRBD2 as D (6 bases). Germline loops: CDR1 SQVTM, CDR2 ANQGSEA. V lost 5 bases and J lost 4, with 15 bases in between. There are 13 residues in the CDR3.